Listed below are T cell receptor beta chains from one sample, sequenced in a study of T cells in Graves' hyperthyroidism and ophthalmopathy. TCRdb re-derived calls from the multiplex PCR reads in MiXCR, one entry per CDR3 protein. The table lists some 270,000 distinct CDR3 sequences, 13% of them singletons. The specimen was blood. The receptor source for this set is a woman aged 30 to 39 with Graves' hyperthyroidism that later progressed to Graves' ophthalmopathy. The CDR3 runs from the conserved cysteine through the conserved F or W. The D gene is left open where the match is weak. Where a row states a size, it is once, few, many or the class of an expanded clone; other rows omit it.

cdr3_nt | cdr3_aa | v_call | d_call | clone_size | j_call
TGTGCCAGCAGGCTTCCGGGACAGGGGAGCACAGATACGCAGTATTTT | CASRLPGQGSTDTQYF | TRBV11-2 | TRBD1 | NA | TRBJ2-3
TGTGCCAGCAGCTTAGTGGAAGGGACCGGGGAGCTGTTTTTT | CASSLVEGTGELFF | TRBV7-3 | NA | many | TRBJ2-2
TGTGCCACCAGCAGAGAGCTAGCTAGCCCCTACAATGAGCAGTTCTTC | CATSRELASPYNEQFF | TRBV15 | NA | NA | TRBJ2-1
TGTGCCAGCAGCCAAGCCCACCGGTTAGCGGGAGATCGGGCCGGGGAGCTGTTTTTT | CASSQAHRLAGDRAGELFF | TRBV4-2 | TRBD2 | NA | TRBJ2-2
TGTGCCAGCAGGGTACAGGGTTTGGGCACAGATACGCAGTATTTT | CASRVQGLGTDTQYF | TRBV12-3/TRBV12-4 | NA | few | TRBJ2-3
TGCAGTGCTAGAGATTTAGCAGCGGGAGACCCCGGGGAGCTGTTTTTT | CSARDLAAGDPGELFF | TRBV20-1 | TRBD2 | few | TRBJ2-2
TGTGCCAGCAGGCGCCGGGGACTAGCGGGCCCCAGCTCCTACGAGCAGTACTTC | CASRRRGLAGPSSYEQYF | TRBV6-2/TRBV6-3 | TRBD2 | many | TRBJ2-7
TGCGCCAGCAGCTTGGTTGGGGGCGCCTACAATGAGCAGTTCTTC | CASSLVGGAYNEQFF | TRBV5-1 | NA | many | TRBJ2-1
TGTGCCAGCACCTTACTAGCGACAAGCAATGAGCAGTTCTTC | CASTLLATSNEQFF | TRBV11-2 | TRBD2 | many | TRBJ2-1
TGTGCCACCAGCAGAGATTTGGATAAGGCGGGGTATAGCAATCAGCCCCAGCATTTT | CATSRDLDKAGYSNQPQHF | TRBV15 | NA | many | TRBJ1-5
TGTGCCAGTAGTGACGACGGGGGAAAGGATACGCAGTATTTT | CASSDDGGKDTQYF | TRBV19 | NA | NA | TRBJ2-3
TGTGCCTGGAGTGTCACGACGGGGCGCTACGAGCAGTACTTC | CAWSVTTGRYEQYF | TRBV30 | NA | many | TRBJ2-7
TGCAGTGCTCCGCCGGGACAGGGACGAAACACTGAAGCTTTCTTT | CSAPPGQGRNTEAFF | TRBV20-1 | TRBD1 | NA | TRBJ1-1
TGTGCCAGTAGTATAGGCGGCAGCCTACTCTCCTACGAGCAGTACTTC | CASSIGGSLLSYEQYF | TRBV19 | NA | few | TRBJ2-7
TGTGCCAGCTCACCCAGACTAGCGGGAGTGGGGGCGGAAGAGACCCAGTACTTC | CASSPRLAGVGAEETQYF | TRBV18 | TRBD2 | many | TRBJ2-5
TGTGCCAGCAGCCAAGCGGCAGGGGCTAGGACAGATACGCAGTATTTT | CASSQAAGARTDTQYF | TRBV3-1 | NA | many | TRBJ2-3
TGTGCCAGCAGCAATAGCGGGAGGGCCTACGAGCAGTACTTC | CASSNSGRAYEQYF | TRBV7-9 | TRBD2 | many | TRBJ2-7
TGTGCCAGCTGGACTAGCGAGGGAGGGCCCCCTGGGGCCAACGTCCTGACTTTC | CASWTSEGGPPGANVLTF | TRBV6-1 | TRBD2 | NA | TRBJ2-6
TGTGCCAGCAGTTACGGGCGGAGAACAGATACGCAGTATTTT | CASSYGRRTDTQYF | TRBV6-1 | NA | many | TRBJ2-3
TGTGCCAGTAGTAATGCCAACAAGGACGAAAAACTGTTTTTT | CASSNANKDEKLFF | TRBV19 | NA | many | TRBJ1-4
TGCAGTGCTATCGAGATCACGGGGGGCCGAGAGACCCAGTACTTC | CSAIEITGGRETQYF | TRBV20-1 | NA | many | TRBJ2-5
TGCGCCAGCAGCCAAGGACAGGGTTTATTCTCTGGGGCCAACGTCCTGACTTTC | CASSQGQGLFSGANVLTF | TRBV4-3 | TRBD1 | NA | TRBJ2-6
TGTGCCAGCAGCTTGCGGGACTCCTCCTACAATGAGCAGTTCTTC | CASSLRDSSYNEQFF | TRBV9 | NA | many | TRBJ2-1
TGCGCCAGCAGTGGTATCCGGTCTCTCTCCCTCCACTTT | CASSGIRSLSLHF | TRBV4-1 | NA | many | TRBJ1-6
TGTGCCAGCAGTGCTCCGGGACAGGGAGGCTACGAGCAGTACTTC | CASSAPGQGGYEQYF | TRBV28 | TRBD1 | many | TRBJ2-7
TGCAGTGCCAACCCCGGGACCGGCAATCAGCCCCAGCATTTT | CSANPGTGNQPQHF | TRBV20-1 | NA | few | TRBJ1-5
TGTGCCAGCAGTCGGTCCTACCCTTCCAATGAGCAGTTCTTC | CASSRSYPSNEQFF | TRBV27 | NA | many | TRBJ2-1